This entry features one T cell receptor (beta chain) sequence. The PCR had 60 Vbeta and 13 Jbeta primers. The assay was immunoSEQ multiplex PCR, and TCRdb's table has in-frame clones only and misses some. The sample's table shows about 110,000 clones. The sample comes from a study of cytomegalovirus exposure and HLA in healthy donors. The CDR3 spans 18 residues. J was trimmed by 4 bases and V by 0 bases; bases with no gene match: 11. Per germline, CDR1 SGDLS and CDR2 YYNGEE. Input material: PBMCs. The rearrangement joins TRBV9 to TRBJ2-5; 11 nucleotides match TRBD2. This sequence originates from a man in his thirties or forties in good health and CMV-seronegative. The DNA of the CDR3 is TGTGCCAGCAGCGTAGGAGGGATAGCGGGGGGGCCAGGAGAGACCCAGTACTTC. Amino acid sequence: CASSVGGIAGGPGETQYF.